This T cell receptor beta chain emerged from a study of primary melanoma T cells and metastatic recurrence (TCRdb year 2020). Looking at the study overall: The cohort consisted of approximately 180 primary melanomas of stage T2 to T4, each more than 1 mm thick. Whether patient outcome could be predicted by T-cell fraction and T-cell repertoire clonality in primary melanoma tumors was the question this study put to the test. Progression-free survival was the clinical outcome compared against the T-cell fraction measured by TCR beta sequencing. The sequencing-derived T-cell fraction was compared with histopathological grading of tumor-infiltrating lymphocytes.

The patients had surgically resected primary melanoma that was considered potentially curable but at risk of metastatic recurrence. Worth noting for this clone: No antigen is known for it. Base qualities are not provided; no much larger clone lies one nucleotide away.

The paper's findings and limits, for the study overall: Protection appeared to be conferred by a T-cell fraction above 20% regardless of ulceration status, mitotic rate or nodal disease. Compared with adding any other histopathological variable to tumor thickness, adding T-cell fraction reportedly produced a bigger improvement in progression-free survival prediction. Progression-free survival was reportedly predicted by the tumor T-cell fraction independently of age, mitotic rate, ulceration and thickness. The authors framed an effective T-cell-mediated antitumor response in primary melanoma only as a suggestion, not a demonstrated mechanism.

The CDR3 spans 13 residues, from the cysteine through the phenylalanine. Only the CDR3 DNA is retained, 39 bases long and in frame from the first base. The germline V gene (reference sequence) specifies LNHDA as CDR1 and SQIVND as CDR2. The junction carries 7 bases between V and J, which are trimmed by 6 bases and 1 base respectively. Receptors were amplified or captured by the immunoSEQ multiplex PCR assay. Primary melanoma tumor tissue underwent high-throughput sequencing of the T-cell receptor beta chain. As for the original processing: Among the repertoire analyses were the distribution of insertions and deletions and the sharing of TCRB CDR3 between samples. The predictive value of the T-cell fraction was ranked against histopathological variables by a gradient-boosted model. The table was pulled from immuneACCESS by TCRdb, which kept in-frame rearrangements only. Such tables lose some clones; where checked, under half of the loss comes from unresolved V genes, and the rest has no known cause. V and J calls and clone size follow that table, whereas D and trimming were derived from the DNA. Counted in this sample were roughly 1,200 clones; 87% of them appeared once. The ten largest clones represent less than 5% of the sample.

The sequenced sample consisted of melanoma tumor tissue. The chain is assembled from TRBV19 and TRBJ1-5; the D segment cannot be called with confidence. The origin of this receptor is a human donor with melanoma. The CDR3 protein sequence reads: CASREGSNQPQHF. At the DNA level, the sequence is TGTGCCAGTAGGGAAGGGAGCAATCAGCCCCAGCATTTT.